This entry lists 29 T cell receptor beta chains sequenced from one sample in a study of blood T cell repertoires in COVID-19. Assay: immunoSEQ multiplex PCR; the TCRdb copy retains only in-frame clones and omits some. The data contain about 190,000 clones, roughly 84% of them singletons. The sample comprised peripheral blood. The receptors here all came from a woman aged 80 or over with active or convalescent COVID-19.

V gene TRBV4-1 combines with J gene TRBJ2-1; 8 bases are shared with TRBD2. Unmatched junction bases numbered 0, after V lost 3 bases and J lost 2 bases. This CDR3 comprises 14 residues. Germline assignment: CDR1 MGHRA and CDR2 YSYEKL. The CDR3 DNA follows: TGCGCCAGCAGCCAGACTAGCGCCTACAATGAGCAGTTCTTC. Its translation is CASSQTSAYNEQFF.

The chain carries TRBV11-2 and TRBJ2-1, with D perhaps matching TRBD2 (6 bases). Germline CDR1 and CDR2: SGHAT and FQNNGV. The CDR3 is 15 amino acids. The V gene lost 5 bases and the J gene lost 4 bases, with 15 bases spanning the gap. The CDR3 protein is CASSPRLAAYNEQFF. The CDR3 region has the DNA TGTGCCAGCAGCCCCCGGTTAGCGGCATACAATGAGCAGTTCTTC.

The CDR3 DNA reads TGTGCCTGGAGTGCGGACAGCATGAACACTGAAGCTTTCTTT. It codes for CAWSADSMNTEAFF. The V call is TRBV30, the J call TRBJ1-1, with D possibly matching TRBD1 (6 bases). This CDR3 region has 14 residues. Looked up from germline, CDR1 is GTSNPN and CDR2 is SVGIG (reference sequence). The V end lost 1 base, the J end lost 0 bases, and 9 bases lay between the germline ends.

This CDR3 reads CASSQEPPGHNTPFSGANVLTF. The DNA of the CDR3 is TGCGCCAGCAGCCAAGAACCCCCGGGACACAACACTCCCTTCTCTGGGGCCAACGTCCTGACTTTC. This sequence joins TRBV4-1 and TRBJ2-6; possibly TRBD1 for D (6 bases). V lost 0 bases and J 0 bases, leaving 24 bases between the germline ends. CDR1 is MGHRA and CDR2 is YSYEKL in the germline V gene. The CDR3 spans 22 residues.

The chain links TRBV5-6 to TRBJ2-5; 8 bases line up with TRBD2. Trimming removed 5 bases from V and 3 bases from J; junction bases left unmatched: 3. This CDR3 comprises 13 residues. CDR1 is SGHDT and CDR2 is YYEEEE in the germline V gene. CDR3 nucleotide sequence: TGTGCCAGCAGGGTACTAGCGGAAGAGACCCAGTACTTC. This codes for CASRVLAEETQYF.

The DNA of the CDR3 is TGTGCCAGCAGCTTCACAGGGTCCTTCTCTGGAAACACCATATATTTT. Residues: CASSFTGSFSGNTIYF. This chain links TRBV7-9 with TRBJ1-3, with TRBD1 as a possible D gene (6 bases). CDR3 size: 16 residues. V lost 3 bases and J lost 0, with 12 bases in between. Germline CDR1 and CDR2: SEHNR and FQNEAQ (reference sequence).

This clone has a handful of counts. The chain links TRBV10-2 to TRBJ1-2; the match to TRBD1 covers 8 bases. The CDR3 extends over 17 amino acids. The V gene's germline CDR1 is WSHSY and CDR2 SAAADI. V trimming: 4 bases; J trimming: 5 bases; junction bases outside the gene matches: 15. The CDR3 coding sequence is TGCGCCAGCAGTGGCGCCGGGACAGGCATGGGAAGTTATGGCTACACCTTC. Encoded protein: CASSGAGTGMGSYGYTF.

CDR3 region: CASSTPGANQPQHF. Here the CDR3 DNA reads TGTGCCAGTAGTACCCCCGGAGCAAATCAGCCCCAGCATTTT. The chain is built from TRBV19 and TRBJ1-5; D uncertain. This CDR3 is built from 14 residues. Germline V gene lookup returns CDR1 LNHDA and CDR2 SQIVND (reference sequence). V shed 4 bases and J shed 4 bases, with 11 bases lying between them. Drawing the rest from reference TRBV19 and TRBJ1-5, the complete variable domain is DGGITQSPKYLFRKEGQNVTLSCEQNLNHDAMYWYRQDPGQGLRLIYYSQIVNDFQKGDIAEGYSVSREKKESFPLTVTSAQKNPTAFYLCASSTPGANQPQHFGDGTRLSIL.

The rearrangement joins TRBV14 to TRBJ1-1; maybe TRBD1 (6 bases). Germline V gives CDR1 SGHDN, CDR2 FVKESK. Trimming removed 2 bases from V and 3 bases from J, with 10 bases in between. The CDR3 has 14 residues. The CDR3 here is CASSQTEGDTEAFF. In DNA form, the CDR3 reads TGTGCCAGCAGCCAAACCGAGGGGGACACTGAAGCTTTCTTT.

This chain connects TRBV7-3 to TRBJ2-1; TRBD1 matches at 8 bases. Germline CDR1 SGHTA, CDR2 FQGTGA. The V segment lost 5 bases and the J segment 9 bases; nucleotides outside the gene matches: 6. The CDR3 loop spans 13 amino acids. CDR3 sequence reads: CASSQRTGFEQFF. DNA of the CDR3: TGTGCCAGCAGCCAAAGGACAGGGTTTGAGCAGTTCTTC.

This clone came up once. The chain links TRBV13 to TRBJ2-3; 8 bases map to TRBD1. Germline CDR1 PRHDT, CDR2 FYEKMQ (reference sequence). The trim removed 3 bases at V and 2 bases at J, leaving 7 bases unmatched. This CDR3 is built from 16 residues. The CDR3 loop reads CASSFSGTGDTDTQYF. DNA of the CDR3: TGTGCCAGCAGCTTTTCCGGGACAGGCGACACAGATACGCAGTATTTT.

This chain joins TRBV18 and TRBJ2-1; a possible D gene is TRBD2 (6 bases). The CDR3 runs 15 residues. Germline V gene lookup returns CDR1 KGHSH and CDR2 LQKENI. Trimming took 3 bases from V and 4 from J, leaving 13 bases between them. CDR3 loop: CASSPPAGGYNEQFF. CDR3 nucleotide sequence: TGTGCCAGCTCACCCCCCGCCGGAGGGTACAATGAGCAGTTCTTC.

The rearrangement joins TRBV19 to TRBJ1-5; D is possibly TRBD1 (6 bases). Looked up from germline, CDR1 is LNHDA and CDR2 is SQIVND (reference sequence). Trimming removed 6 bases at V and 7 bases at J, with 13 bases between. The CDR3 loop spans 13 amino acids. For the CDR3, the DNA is TGTGCCAGTAGCATTCTACAGGGACAGCCCCAGCATTTT. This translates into CASSILQGQPQHF.

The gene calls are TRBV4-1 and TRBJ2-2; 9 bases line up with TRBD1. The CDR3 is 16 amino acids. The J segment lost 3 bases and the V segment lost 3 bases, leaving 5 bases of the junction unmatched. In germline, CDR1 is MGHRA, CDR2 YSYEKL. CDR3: CASSQAGTGYTGELFF. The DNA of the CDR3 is TGCGCCAGCAGCCAGGCCGGGACAGGGTACACCGGGGAGCTGTTTTTT.

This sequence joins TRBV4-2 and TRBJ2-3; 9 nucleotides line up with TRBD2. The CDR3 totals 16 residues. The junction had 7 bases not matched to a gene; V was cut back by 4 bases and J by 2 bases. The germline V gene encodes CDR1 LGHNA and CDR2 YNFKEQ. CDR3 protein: CASSPLAGGNTDTQYF. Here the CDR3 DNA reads TGTGCCAGCAGCCCGCTCGCGGGAGGGAACACAGATACGCAGTATTTT.

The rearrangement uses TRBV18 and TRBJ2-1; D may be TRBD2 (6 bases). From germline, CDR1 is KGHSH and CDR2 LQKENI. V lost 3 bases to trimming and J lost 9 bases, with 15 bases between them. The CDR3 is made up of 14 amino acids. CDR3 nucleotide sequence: TGTGCCAGCTCACCTCTGATGGCCGGGGGTGAGCAGTTCTTC. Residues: CASSPLMAGGEQFF.

CDR3 amino acids: CASSFGDRRTDTQYF. CDR3 coding DNA: TGTGCCAGCAGTTTCGGTGACAGACGCACAGATACGCAGTATTTT. V gene TRBV28 combines with J gene TRBJ2-3; possibly TRBD1 for D (5 bases). Per germline, CDR1 MDHEN and CDR2 SYDVKM. The V and J ends lost 3 bases and 1 base respectively, with 11 bases between them. This CDR3 is built from 15 residues.

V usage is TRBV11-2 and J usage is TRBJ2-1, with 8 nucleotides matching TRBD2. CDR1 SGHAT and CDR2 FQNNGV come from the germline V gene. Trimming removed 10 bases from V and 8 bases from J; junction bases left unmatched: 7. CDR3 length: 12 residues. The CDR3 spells CATFSAGDEQFF. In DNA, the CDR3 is TGTGCCACCTTCTCAGCGGGAGATGAGCAGTTCTTC. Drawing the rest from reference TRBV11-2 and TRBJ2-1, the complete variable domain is EAGVAQSPRYKIIEKRQSVAFWCNPISGHATLYWYQQILGQGPKLLIQFQNNGVVDDSQLPKDRFSAERLKGVDSTLKIQPAKLEDSAVYLCATFSAGDEQFFGPGTRLTVL.

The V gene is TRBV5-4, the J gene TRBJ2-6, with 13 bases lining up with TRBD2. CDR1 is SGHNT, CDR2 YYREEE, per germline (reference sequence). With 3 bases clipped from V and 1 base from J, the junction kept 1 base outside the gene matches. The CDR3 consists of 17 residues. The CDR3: CASSWTSGSSGANVLTF. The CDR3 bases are TGTGCCAGCAGCTGGACTAGCGGGAGTTCTGGGGCCAACGTCCTGACTTTC.

The CDR3 DNA reads as TGCGCCAGCTTTCCTCATAGCGGGAGAGCCTACGAGCAGTACTTC. It encodes CASFPHSGRAYEQYF. V and J are TRBV5-1 and TRBJ2-7; TRBD2 aligns across 9 bases. Germline assignment: CDR1 SGHRS and CDR2 YFSETQ. The CDR3 length is 15 residues. V shed 7 bases, J shed 2 bases, and the junction held 10 bases outside the gene matches.

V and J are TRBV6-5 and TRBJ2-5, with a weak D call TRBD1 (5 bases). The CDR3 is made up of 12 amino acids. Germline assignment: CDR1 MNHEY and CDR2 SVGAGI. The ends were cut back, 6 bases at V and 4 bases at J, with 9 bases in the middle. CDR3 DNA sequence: TGTGCCAGCAGGGGGCTAGGAGAGACCCAGTACTTC. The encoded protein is CASRGLGETQYF.

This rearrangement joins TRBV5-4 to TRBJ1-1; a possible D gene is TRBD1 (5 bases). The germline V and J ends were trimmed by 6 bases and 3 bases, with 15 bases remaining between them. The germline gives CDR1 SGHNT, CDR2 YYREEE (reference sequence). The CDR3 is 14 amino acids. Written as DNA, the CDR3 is TGTGCCAGCAACCGGGGACTGGGAGACACTGAAGCTTTCTTT. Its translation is CASNRGLGDTEAFF.

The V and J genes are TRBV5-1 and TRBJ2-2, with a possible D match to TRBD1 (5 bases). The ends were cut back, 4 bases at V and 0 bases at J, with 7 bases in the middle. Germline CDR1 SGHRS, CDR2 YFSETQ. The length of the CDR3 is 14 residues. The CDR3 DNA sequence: TGCGCCAGCAGCCTCAGGGCGAACACCGGGGAGCTGTTTTTT. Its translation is CASSLRANTGELFF.

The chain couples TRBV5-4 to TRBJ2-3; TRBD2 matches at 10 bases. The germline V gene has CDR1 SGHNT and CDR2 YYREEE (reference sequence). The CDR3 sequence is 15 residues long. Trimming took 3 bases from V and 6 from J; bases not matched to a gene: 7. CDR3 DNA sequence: TGTGCCAGCAGCTACTCCGGGACTAGCGTTGATACGCAGTATTTT. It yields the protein CASSYSGTSVDTQYF.

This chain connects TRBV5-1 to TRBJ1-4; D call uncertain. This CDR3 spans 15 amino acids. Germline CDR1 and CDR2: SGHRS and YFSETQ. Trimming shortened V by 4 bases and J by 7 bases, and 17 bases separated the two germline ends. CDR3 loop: CASSGGLPQGEKLFF. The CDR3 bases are TGCGCCAGCAGCGGCGGGCTCCCGCAAGGTGAAAAACTGTTTTTT.

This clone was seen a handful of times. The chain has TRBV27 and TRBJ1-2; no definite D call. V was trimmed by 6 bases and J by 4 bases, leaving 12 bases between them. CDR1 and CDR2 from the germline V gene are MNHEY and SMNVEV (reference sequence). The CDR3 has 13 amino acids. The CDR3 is CASSPGITYGYTF. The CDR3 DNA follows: TGTGCCAGCAGCCCCGGGATCACCTATGGCTACACCTTC.

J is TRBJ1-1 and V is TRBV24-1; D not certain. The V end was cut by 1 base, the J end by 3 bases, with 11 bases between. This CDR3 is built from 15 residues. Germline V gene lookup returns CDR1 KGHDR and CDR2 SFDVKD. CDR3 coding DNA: TGTGCCACCAGTGATTTAATCAGTAAGTACACTGAAGCTTTCTTT. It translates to CATSDLISKYTEAFF.

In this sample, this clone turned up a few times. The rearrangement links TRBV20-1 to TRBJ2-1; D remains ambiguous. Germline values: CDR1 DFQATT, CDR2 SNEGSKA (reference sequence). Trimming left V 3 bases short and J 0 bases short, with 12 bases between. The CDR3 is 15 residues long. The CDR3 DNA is TGCAGTGCTAGTGTCTATCGAAGCTCCTACAATGAGCAGTTCTTC. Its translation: CSASVYRSSYNEQFF.

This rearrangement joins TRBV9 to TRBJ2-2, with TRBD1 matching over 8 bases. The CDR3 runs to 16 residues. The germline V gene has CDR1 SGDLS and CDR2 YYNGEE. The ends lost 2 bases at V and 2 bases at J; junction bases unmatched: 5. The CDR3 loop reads CASSVRTGLNTGELFF. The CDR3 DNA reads TGTGCCAGCAGCGTTAGGACAGGGCTTAACACCGGGGAGCTGTTTTTT.